This T cell receptor (beta chain) emerged from a study of T-cell reconstitution after alpha-beta-depleted transplantation in children. About this clonotype itself: Its target is not known.

The CDR3 covers 14 residues. J gave up 4 bases and V 6 bases, and 3 bases lay outside the gene matches. Germline V gene sequence: CDR1 SNHLY, CDR2 FYNNEI. Preparation of the TCRbeta library was carried out with unique molecular identifiers. Each CDR3 protein gets one entry after TCRdb re-called the PCR reads with MiXCR. The data contain about 600,000 distinct CDR3 sequences, 13% of them singletons. Study-wide results and limits: Certain patients had high TCRbeta diversity at day 60, and it came from recipient T cells and thymic progenitors that survived. Among T cells one year after transplant, newly produced cells accounted for most counts and diversity. Several hundred expanded graft clones reportedly were the source of alpha-beta T cells about two months after transplant.

This clonotype originated in a male patient aged 10-17 years who had a stem cell transplant for acute myeloid leukemia, so the T cells may come from the graft donor. V gene TRBV2 combines with J gene TRBJ2-1; 10 bases match TRBD1. The sample in question was PBMCs, mostly from graft donor cells, obtained 360 days after TCRalphabeta/CD19-depleted stem cell transplant. The CDR3 loop reads CASRGTGVYNEQFF. In DNA, the CDR3 is TGTGCCAGCAGGGGGACAGGGGTATACAATGAGCAGTTCTTC.